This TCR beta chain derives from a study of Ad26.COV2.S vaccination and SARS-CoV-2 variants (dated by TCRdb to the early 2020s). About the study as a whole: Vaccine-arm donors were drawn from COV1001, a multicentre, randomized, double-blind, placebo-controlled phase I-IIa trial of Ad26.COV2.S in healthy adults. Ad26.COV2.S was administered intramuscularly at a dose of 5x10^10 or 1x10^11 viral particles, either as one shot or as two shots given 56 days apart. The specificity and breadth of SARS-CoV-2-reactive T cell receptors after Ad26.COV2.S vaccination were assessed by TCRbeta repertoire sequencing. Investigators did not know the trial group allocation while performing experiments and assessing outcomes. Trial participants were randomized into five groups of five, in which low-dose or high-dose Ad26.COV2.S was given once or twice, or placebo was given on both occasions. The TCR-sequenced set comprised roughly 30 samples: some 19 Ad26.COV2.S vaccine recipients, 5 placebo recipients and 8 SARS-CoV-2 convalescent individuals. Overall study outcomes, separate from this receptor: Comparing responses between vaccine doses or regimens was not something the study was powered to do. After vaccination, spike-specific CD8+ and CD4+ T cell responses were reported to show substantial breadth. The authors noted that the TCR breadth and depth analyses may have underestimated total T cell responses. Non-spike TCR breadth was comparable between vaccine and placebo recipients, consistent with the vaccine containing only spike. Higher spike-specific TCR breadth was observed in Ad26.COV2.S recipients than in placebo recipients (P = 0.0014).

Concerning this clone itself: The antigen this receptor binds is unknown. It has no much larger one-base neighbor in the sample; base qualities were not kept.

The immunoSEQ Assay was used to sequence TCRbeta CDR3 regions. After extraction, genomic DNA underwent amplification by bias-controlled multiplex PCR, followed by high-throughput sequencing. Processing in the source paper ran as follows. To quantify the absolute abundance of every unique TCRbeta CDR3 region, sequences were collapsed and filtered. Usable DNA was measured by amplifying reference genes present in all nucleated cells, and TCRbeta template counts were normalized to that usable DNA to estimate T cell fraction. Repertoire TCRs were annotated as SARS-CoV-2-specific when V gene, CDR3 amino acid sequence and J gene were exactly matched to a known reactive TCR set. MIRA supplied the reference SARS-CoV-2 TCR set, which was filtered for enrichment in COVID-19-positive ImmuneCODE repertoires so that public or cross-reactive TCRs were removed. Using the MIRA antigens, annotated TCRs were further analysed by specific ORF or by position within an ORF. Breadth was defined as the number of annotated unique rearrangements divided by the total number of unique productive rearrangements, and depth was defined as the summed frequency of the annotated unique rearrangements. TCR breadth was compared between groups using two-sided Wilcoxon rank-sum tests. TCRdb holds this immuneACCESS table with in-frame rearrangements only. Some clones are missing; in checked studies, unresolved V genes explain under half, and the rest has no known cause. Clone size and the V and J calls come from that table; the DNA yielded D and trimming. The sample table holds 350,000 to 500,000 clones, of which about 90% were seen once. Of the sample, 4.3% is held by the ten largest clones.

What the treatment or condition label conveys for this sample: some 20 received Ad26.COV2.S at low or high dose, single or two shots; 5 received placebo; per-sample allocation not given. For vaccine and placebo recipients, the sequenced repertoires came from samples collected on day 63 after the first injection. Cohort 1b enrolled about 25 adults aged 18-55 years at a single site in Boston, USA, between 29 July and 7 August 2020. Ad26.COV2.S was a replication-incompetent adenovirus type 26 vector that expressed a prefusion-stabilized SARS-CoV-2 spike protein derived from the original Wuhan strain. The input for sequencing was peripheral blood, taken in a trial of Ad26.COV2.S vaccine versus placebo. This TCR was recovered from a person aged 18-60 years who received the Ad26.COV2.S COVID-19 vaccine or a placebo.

The nucleotide sequence reads TGTGCCAGCAGTTCGACGGACTGGGCTTTCTTT. Its protein product is CASSSTDWAFF. The rearrangement combines TRBV7-9 with TRBJ1-1; the D gene cannot be named for sure. CDR1 SEHNR and CDR2 FQNEAQ are derived from the germline V gene (reference sequence). Between the V and J ends, shortened by 6 bases and 11 bases respectively, the junction contains 13 bases. The CDR3 holds 11 amino acids from the cysteine to the phenylalanine. Only the CDR3 portion is preserved as DNA: 33 bases, with reading frame beginning at the first base.